The present T cell receptor (beta chain) was sequenced within a study of vaccination and CD4 T cells after COVID-19. As to this clonotype: No antigen is known for it.

Treatment of the sample: roughly nine-day PBMC culture with coronavirus spike peptide pools or control peptides (ViraFEST assay). From the unexposed donor, CD4+ T cells were collected ahead of the COVID-19 pandemic (2011-2018). ViraFEST sequenced TCRs after peptide-pool expansion of antigen-specific T cells. The V and J ends lost 2 bases and 0 bases, in that order; junction bases with no gene match: 5. Germline CDR1 and CDR2: MNHEY and SVGAGI. This CDR3 is built from 16 residues. Cultured CD4+ T cell DNA underwent sequencing with the Oncomine TCR Beta short-read assay. In TCRdb, the PCR reads were re-called with MiXCR into one record per CDR3 protein. The sample includes several thousand distinct CDR3 sequences, approximately 41% of them seen just once.

J is TRBJ2-3 and V is TRBV6-5; 7 nucleotides line up with TRBD1. Sequenced: CD4+ T cells from blood, cultured in vitro. The origin of this receptor is a human donor in good health. In DNA, the CDR3 is TGTGCCAGCAGTTACGGGGACAGTGCTAGCACAGATACGCAGTATTTT. Encoded protein: CASSYGDSASTDTQYF.